This T cell receptor beta chain was found in a study of cytomegalovirus exposure and HLA in healthy donors (dated by TCRdb to 2015 to 2018). With regard to the full study: An earlier analysis of 587 of the donors reported 276 Gb of sequence data and 95 million to 140 million unique TCR beta sequences obtained from some 170 million T cells. To decide whether each TCR beta V gene segment behaved as functional or pseudogenic, an earlier analysis of nearly 600 of the donors relied on high-throughput TCR beta sequencing. A separate validation cohort of approximately 120 different subjects was used in addition to the approximately 700-subject first cohort. On average, over 200,000 unique TCR beta nucleotide sequences were sequenced per donor among roughly 430 genotyped donors of the cohort, with roughly 19% of those sequences being non-productive. The T cell repertoires of 670 or so subjects were profiled by immunosequencing and related to cytomegalovirus serostatus. To study patterns of TCR occurrence, a later analysis re-analyzed previously published TCR beta repertoires from 700 or so donors and added high-resolution HLA genotyping. HLA typing included class I and class II loci at four-digit resolution. About 280 gigabases of sequencing data and around 90 million unique TCR sequences made up an early release that covered 500 to 700 HLA-typed donors. To predict cytomegalovirus infection status, the study brought together high-throughput TCR immunosequencing, statistical association of individual TCRs with disease status, and machine learning. Of the approximately 400 genotyped donors, about 80% fell in the genetic ancestry cluster associated with self-reported Caucasian donors. Roughly five DR-DQ haplotypes were handled as single units for association and clustering because linkage in the cohort was strong. All discovery cohort repertoires had been generated using a single sequencing platform. Donor age, sex, ethnicity and CMV serostatus were collected together with the repertoire data. Rather than using new phenotypic data, the later analysis identified candidate immune exposures from TCR beta sequences and from how often those sequences occurred across donors. Genome-wide SNP genotypes for about 65% of the roughly 670 donors were used in a later genetic analysis, which treated that subset as a discovery cohort. The study was designed to test whether signatures of past pathogen exposure could be identified by cataloging public T cell receptors. Typing coverage varied by locus: 629-630 donors for A, B, C, DRB1 and DQB1; roughly 560 for DQA1; around 610 for DPA1; 400 to 480 for DPB1.

The CDR3 runs 14 amino acids, cysteine and phenylalanine included. Only the CDR3 part of the read is kept: 42 bases, read in frame from the first base. Relative to germline, V is 3 bases shorter and J is 8 bases shorter, with 13 bases between their ends. CDR1 and CDR2 are drawn from the germline V gene (reference sequence): LNHDA, SQIVND. The protocol used for the library was the immunoSEQ multiplex PCR assay. The multiplex PCR relied on a mix of 60 forward primers for TCR Vbeta segments and 13 reverse primers for TCR Jbeta segments. The CDR3 region of rearranged TCR beta genes was amplified from genomic DNA with a multiplex PCR assay. Amplified TCR beta libraries were sequenced as 87-base-pair reads on the Illumina HiSeq System. In the authors' own workflow: In a later analysis, around 80 million unique TCR beta chains were counted across the 650 to 700 repertoires, and roughly 10 million of these chains were shared by at least two donors. To remove PCR and sequencing errors, raw reads were error-corrected and collapsed into unique sequences using a nearest-neighbor algorithm that merged closely related sequences. To assign V, D and J gene segments, CDR3 sequences were aligned to IMGT reference sequences. For a sequence to be retained, a match of at least six nucleotides was required to both a V gene segment and a J gene segment. Rearrangements were classified as productive when the CDR3 lacked stop codons and remained in frame with V and J, and all other rearrangements were classified as non-productive. Following IMGT convention, CDR3 was defined as the stretch from the second conserved V-encoded cysteine to the conserved J-encoded phenylalanine. The earlier analysis of fewer than 700 of the donors excluded sequences that lacked an unambiguous match to a single V gene segment. In an earlier analysis of approximately 500 of the donors, a V segment was called functional when productive rearrangements were above 56.7%, and segregating when the standard deviation between donors exceeded 5%. A statistical classification framework was built to diagnose cytomegalovirus status from the catalog of TCR beta chain sequences. A later analysis assigned V and J genes by comparing TCR nucleotide sequences with IMGT/GENE-DB human TR gene sequences. In a later analysis, CDR3 sequences and most-parsimonious VDJ recombination scenarios were assigned using the TCRdist pipeline. In a later analysis, each TCR beta chain was defined by its CDR3 amino acid sequence together with its V-gene family, and reads lacking a unique V-gene family were excluded. In a later analysis, 500 to 650 highly shared, low-generation-probability nucleotide sequences were removed to address suspected cross-contamination and a sequencing artifact. A later analysis calculated a clonal expansion index for each public chain from normalized within-repertoire ranks of inferred template counts. A later analysis computed generation probabilities with a VDJ recombination model fitted to out-of-frame rearrangements, and checked the results against IGoR. Hypergeometric tests were used in a later analysis to score TCR-TCR, TCR-HLA and TCR-CMV co-occurrence, with a repertoire-size bias correction applied to the TCR pairs. To estimate false discovery rates, a later analysis permuted the HLA or CMV assignments 20 times. In a later analysis, co-occurring TCRs were grouped with DBSCAN, and TCRdist sequence similarity was added when clustering was performed within HLA-allele-positive subsets. Repertoires with fewer than 30,000 or more than 120,000 public chains, plus five repertoires with anomalous nucleotide sharing, were excluded from co-occurrence clustering. TCRdb holds this immuneACCESS table with in-frame rearrangements only. Some clones are missing; in checked studies, unresolved V genes explain under half, and the rest has no known cause. The D gene and trimming were derived from the DNA, and the V and J assignments and clone size from that table. Within this sample are about 240,000 clones, with about 81% of them counted one time only. The ten largest account for around 8.3% of the sample.

Results the study describes overall, beyond this receptor: Because HLA typing was unavailable for some donors at each locus, only the typed subset was used in association tests. It was suggested by the authors that the approach could potentially be generalized to other disease states and immunological phenotypes. Several of the top co-occurrence clusters appeared to be linked to parvovirus B19, influenza, CMV and Epstein-Barr virus, according to a later analysis. A later analysis found that HLA-associated TCR beta chains were more clonally expanded and had lower generation probabilities than equally common non-associated chains. A later genetic analysis reported fewer N-insertions in productive TCRs among donors in an Asian-associated ancestry cluster than the roughly 650-donor mean. A later analysis associated about 17,000 TCR beta sequences with specific HLA alleles at a false discovery rate of 0.05. Some IMGT-functional V segments, including TRBV6-2 and TRBV6-3, could not be distinguished by the 87-base-pair reads and were therefore excluded. While some public TCRs were present in many individuals, most TCR sequences turned up only very rarely across donors. Only TCR beta chains were sequenced in this cohort, and the absence of alpha or paired-chain data limited detectable features. Three of the identified cytomegalovirus-associated TCR beta chains were confirmed in vitro to be specific for cytomegalovirus antigens. An association between a missense DCLRE1C variant and V-gene and J-gene trimming of TCR beta chains was found in a later genetic analysis and replicated in an independent cohort. A further reported finding was that TCR beta sequences accurately predicted the HLA-A and HLA-B alleles for most subjects in the first cohort. Immune exposure information for the cohort was limited to CMV serostatus. Presence/absence analyses assumed roughly uniform sequencing depth across donors, an assumption that may not hold. In a later analysis, TCR association rates were found to vary across HLA loci, with the most associated TCRs seen for DRB1 alleles and the fewest for HLA-C alleles. In an earlier analysis of some 640 of the donors, most TCR beta V segments were observed in productive rearrangements about 90% or about 30% of the time, broadly matching IMGT annotations. Strong co-occurrence of HLA alleles, especially DR and DQ, made assigning TCR associations to individual alleles difficult. The sequencing pipeline was judged likely to have produced a cluster of highly shared sequence variants as a technical artifact. Correlated functional status among segregating V segments might be attributable to linkage disequilibrium, but an unknown experimental factor could not be ruled out. The classifier was reported to diagnose cytomegalovirus status with high specificity and sensitivity in both the original cohort and the validation cohort. In a later analysis, most CMV-associated TCR beta chains were found to appear HLA-restricted, with HLA associations seemingly driven largely by CMV exposure. The earlier analysis of 450 to 700 of the donors excluded roughly 17 rarely observed V segments, including chromosome 9 orphons, because counts were too low. A total of 164 TCR beta chains were listed by the study as associated with cytomegalovirus.

The cohort was made up of roughly 670 healthy bone marrow donors. All cohort members were sampled while nominally healthy, although unrecorded immune exposures were likely present. The donor tested CMV seropositive and was one of the 289 seropositive cohort members. A peripheral blood sample was provided by each donor, and peripheral blood mononuclear cells were used for TCR beta sequencing. The Qiagen DNeasy Blood Extraction Kit was used to extract genomic DNA from the blood cell samples. With regard to this clone: It lacks a known antigen. It has no much larger one-base neighbor in the sample; base qualities were not kept.

The clonotype originates from a woman in her sixties in good health and CMV-seropositive. The V gene is TRBV19 and the J gene is TRBJ2-2; a tentative D call is TRBD2 (6 bases match). Sequencing was performed on PBMCs. This receptor carries the CDR3 CASSIGGSVGELFF. Here is the DNA: TGTGCCAGTAGTATTGGGGGGTCCGTAGGGGAGCTGTTTTTT. When the CDR3 is completed using the reference TRBV19 and TRBJ2-2 genes on either side, the full variable domain is DGGITQSPKYLFRKEGQNVTLSCEQNLNHDAMYWYRQDPGQGLRLIYYSQIVNDFQKGDIAEGYSVSREKKESFPLTVTSAQKNPTAFYLCASSIGGSVGELFFGEGSRLTVL.